This T cell receptor beta chain was captured in a study of T cell responses to AZD1222 COVID-19 vaccine. Findings of the study overall: Only a handful of people who got AZD1222 tested seropositive at baseline. Donors, mostly white British, included more females; clonal diversity was possibly underestimated. When two AZD1222 doses had been given, Spike-specific TCR breadth and depth rose.

V lost 8 bases to trimming and J lost 13 bases; unmatched junction nucleotides: 8. The CDR3 sequence is 11 residues long. Germline V gene sequence: CDR1 MNHEY, CDR2 SVGAGI. Data came from immunoSEQ multiplex PCR; TCRdb stores just in-frame clones and leaves some out. The sample has 150,000 to 190,000 clones, 85% to 95% seen once. About this clone: The target antigen is unknown.

Investigators merged groups given second doses at roughly 4 or roughly 12 weeks. The chain links TRBV6-5 to TRBJ2-1, with 7 bases that match TRBD1. Sequencing used peripheral blood, obtained 28 days after the second AZD1222 dose. The clonotype was recovered from an adult who received the AZD1222 COVID-19 vaccine. The CDR3 spells CASHDREIQFF. The CDR3 DNA reads TGTGCCAGCCATGACAGGGAAATTCAGTTCTTC.